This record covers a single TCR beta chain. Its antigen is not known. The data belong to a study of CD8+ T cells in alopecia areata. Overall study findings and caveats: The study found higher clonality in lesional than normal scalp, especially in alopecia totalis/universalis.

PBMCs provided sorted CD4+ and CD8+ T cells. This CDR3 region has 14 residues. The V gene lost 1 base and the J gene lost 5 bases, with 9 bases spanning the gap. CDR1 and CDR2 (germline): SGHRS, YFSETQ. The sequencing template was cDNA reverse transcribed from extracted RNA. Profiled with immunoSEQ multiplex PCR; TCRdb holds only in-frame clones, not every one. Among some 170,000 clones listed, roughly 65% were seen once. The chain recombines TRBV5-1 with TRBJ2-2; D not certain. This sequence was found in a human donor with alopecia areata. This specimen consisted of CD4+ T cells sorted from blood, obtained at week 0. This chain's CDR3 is CASSLIGSTGELFF. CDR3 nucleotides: TGCGCCAGCAGCTTGATTGGCTCGACCGGGGAGCTGTTTTTT.